This T cell receptor (beta chain) was found in a study of beta chain features in type 1 diabetes. In the study overall: Patients did not differ from healthy donors in age, gender or cell yield. Overall study results and limits: Type 1 diabetes patients showed a moderate but significant shortening of TCRB CDR3s in all four CD4+ subsets.

The CDR3 totals 15 residues. V lost 0 bases, J lost 2 bases, and 11 bases lay in between. Per germline, CDR1 SEHNR and CDR2 FQNEAQ (reference sequence). This clone was observed a handful of times. Its antigen is unidentified. Sequencing targeted expressed TCRB transcripts, as all isolated RNA had been reverse transcribed. Only in-frame clones appear in the TCRdb table, and some are missing; sequencing was by immunoSEQ multiplex PCR. The repertoire holds a few hundred thousand clones, with about a fifth as singletons. A heparinised blood draw that averaged around 110 mL was obtained once from each donor. A sort by CD45RO/CCR7/CD25/CD127/CD95/CD27 yielded CD4+ naive, central memory, regulatory and stem cell-like memory cells. All of the sorted populations showed purity greater than 95%.

The V gene is TRBV7-9, the J gene TRBJ2-7, with D possibly matching TRBD2 (7 bases). The sample taken for sequencing was naive CD4+ T cells from blood. The receptor's source is a woman in her thirties or forties with type 1 diabetes. The DNA of the CDR3 is TGTGCCAGCAGCTTAGCAGGGGGGGTCGCCTACGAGCAGTACTTC. It codes for CASSLAGGVAYEQYF.